Below, 6 T cell receptor beta chains from the same sample are listed, as sequenced in a study of blood T cell repertoires in COVID-19. Method: immunoSEQ multiplex PCR; TCRdb's copy keeps in-frame clones and lacks some. The sample consists of about 200,000 clones, 75% to 85% of them appearing once. The sample consisted of PBMCs or T cells enriched from blood (not recorded which). The source of these receptors is a middle-aged man who had recovered from COVID-19.

This clone was counted a few times. A junction boundary mismatches the germline segment, possibly from a read error. The chain couples TRBV7-9 to TRBJ2-5; a weak D match, TRBD1 (5 bases). Germline assignment: CDR1 SEHNR and CDR2 FQNEAQ (reference sequence). The CDR3 is 15 residues long. CDR3 loop: CACRPPVRVGETQYF. CDR3 nucleotides: TGTGCCTGCAGGCCCCCGGTCAGGGTTGGAGAGACCCAGTACTTC. Using reference TRBV7-9 and TRBJ2-5 for the parts outside the CDR3, the full variable domain is DTGVSQNPRHKITKRGQNVTFRCDPISEHNRLYWYRQTLGQGPEFLTYFQNEAQLEKSRLLSDRFSAERPKGSFSTLEIQRTEQGDSAMYLCACRPPVRVGETQYFGPGTRLLVL.

There are many counts of this clone. The chain employs TRBV19 and TRBJ2-2; TRBD2 aligns across 10 bases. The CDR3 has 14 residues. The junction had 4 bases not matched to a gene; V was cut back by 7 bases and J by 5 bases. Germline V lookup: CDR1 LNHDA, CDR2 SQIVND (reference sequence). CDR3 protein: CASIGLAVTGELFF. The CDR3 DNA follows: TGTGCCAGTATCGGACTAGCGGTAACCGGGGAGCTGTTTTTT.

The chain has TRBV9 and TRBJ1-2; a possible D gene is TRBD1 (6 bases). Germline CDR1 reads SGDLS; CDR2 reads YYNGEE. Trimming removed 4 bases at V and 4 bases at J, with 14 bases between. This CDR3 is built from 14 residues. CDR3 protein: CASSKGGGSYGYTF. The CDR3 bases are TGTGCCAGCAGCAAGGGGGGGGGTAGCTATGGCTACACCTTC.

The V and J genes are TRBV11-1 and TRBJ2-1, with TRBD2 as a possible D gene (6 bases). The CDR3 has 13 amino acids. V gave up 4 bases and J gave up 6 bases, with 10 bases separating them. Per the germline V gene, CDR1 is SGHAT and CDR2 is FQDESV (reference sequence). CDR3 amino acids: CASSSGLSNEQFF. CDR3 nucleotides: TGTGCCAGCAGCTCCGGACTATCCAATGAGCAGTTCTTC. The complete variable domain, with remaining parts taken from reference TRBV11-1 and TRBJ2-1, reads EAEVAQSPRYKITEKSQAVAFWCDPISGHATLYWYRQILGQGPELLVQFQDESVVDDSQLPKDRFSAERLKGVDSTLKIQPAELGDSAMYLCASSSGLSNEQFFGPGTRLTVL.

This clone was detected once. The CDR3 region has the DNA TGTGCCTGGGGAAGAGTGAGGACAGGGGGTTACGAGCAGTACTTC. Residues: CAWGRVRTGGYEQYF. The rearrangement joins TRBV30 to TRBJ2-7; 10 nucleotides align to TRBD1. J lost 4 bases, V lost 5 bases, and 11 bases had no gene match. CDR3 length: 15 residues. Per germline, CDR1 GTSNPN and CDR2 SVGIG (reference sequence).

V gene TRBV7-2 combines with J gene TRBJ2-1; D gene ambiguous. This CDR3 comprises 15 residues. V lost 1 base to trimming and J lost 1 base, with 8 bases between them. Germline V lookup: CDR1 SGHTA, CDR2 FQGNSA. CDR3 bases: TGTGCCAGCAGCTTAGTGTTCGGGTCCTACAATGAGCAGTTCTTC. Amino acids: CASSLVFGSYNEQFF.